This T cell receptor beta chain came from a study of blood T cells in healthy people across ages. A second PCR, run for roughly 7 to 12 cycles, used a sample-barcoded 5' primer plus a J-beta primer mix. Unique molecular identifiers of 12 random nucleotides labeled each cDNA. TCRdb passed the 5' RACE reads through MiXCR, listing each CDR3 protein once. The sample has roughly 730,000 distinct CDR3 sequences, just over 55% seen once. Looked up from germline, CDR1 is SGDLS and CDR2 is YYNGEE. The CDR3 has 17 residues. V lost 3 bases to trimming and J lost 0 bases, with 16 bases between them. The chain carries TRBV9 and TRBJ2-4; D possibly corresponds to TRBD2 (5 bases). The sequencing sample was made of blood. This clonotype was obtained from a middle-aged man in good health. The CDR3 coding sequence is TGTGCCAGCAGCGGGGGAACAGCGGAAATAGCCAAAAACATTCAGTACTTC. Translation gives CASSGGTAEIAKNIQYF.